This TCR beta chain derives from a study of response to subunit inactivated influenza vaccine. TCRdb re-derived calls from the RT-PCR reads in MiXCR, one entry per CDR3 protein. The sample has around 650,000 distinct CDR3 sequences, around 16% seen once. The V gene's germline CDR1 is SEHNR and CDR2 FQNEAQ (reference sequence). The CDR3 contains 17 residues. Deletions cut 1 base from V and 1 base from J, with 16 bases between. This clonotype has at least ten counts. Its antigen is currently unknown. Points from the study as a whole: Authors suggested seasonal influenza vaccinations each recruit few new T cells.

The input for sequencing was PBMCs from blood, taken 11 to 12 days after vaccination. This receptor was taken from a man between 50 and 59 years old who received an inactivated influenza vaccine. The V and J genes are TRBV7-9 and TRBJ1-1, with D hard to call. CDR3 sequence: CASSLVKFGRRNTEAFF. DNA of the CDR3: TGTGCCAGCAGCTTAGTCAAGTTTGGAAGGAGGAACACTGAAGCTTTCTTT.